The 27 T cell receptor beta chains in this list originate from one sample, sequenced in a study of T cell responses to AZD1222 COVID-19 vaccine. Some clones are missing from TCRdb's copy, which holds only in-frame ones; the method was immunoSEQ multiplex PCR. The data show more than 140,000 clones, more than 70% seen once. Source: peripheral blood, taken on day 0 of AZD1222 vaccination. These receptors were collected from an adult in good health.

The gene calls are TRBV29-1 and TRBJ1-2; 10 bases are shared with TRBD1. Germline V lookup: CDR1 SQVTM, CDR2 ANQGSEA. CDR3 length: 11 residues. Trimming cost V 7 bases and J 7 bases; bases outside gene matches: 3. DNA for the CDR3: TGCAGCGACGGGACAGGGGCTGGCTACACCTTC. This sequence encodes CSDGTGAGYTF. The full variable domain, its missing parts supplied by reference TRBV29-1 and TRBJ1-2, is SAVISQKPSRDICQRGTSLTIQCQVDSQVTMMFWYRQQPGQSLTLIATANQGSEATYESGFVIDKFPISRPNLTFSTLTVSNMSPEDSSIYLCSDGTGAGYTFGSGTRLTVV.

The chain links TRBV28 to TRBJ2-7, with no clear D. From germline, CDR1 is MDHEN and CDR2 SYDVKM. The germline V and J ends were trimmed by 6 bases and 0 bases, with 15 bases remaining between them. This CDR3 is 15 amino acids long. The CDR3 coding sequence is TGTGCCAGCAGACGAGACTCTTCGAGCTCCTACGAGCAGTACTTC. Its protein is CASRRDSSSSYEQYF.

The V gene is TRBV18, the J gene TRBJ1-1, with D perhaps matching TRBD1 (6 bases). Per germline, CDR1 KGHSH and CDR2 LQKENI. Between the trimmed V and J ends, which lost 1 base and 5 bases, there was a span of 11 bases. This CDR3 comprises 14 residues. CDR3 in DNA: TGTGCCAGCTCACCACACAGGGAATCAACTGAAGCTTTCTTT. Protein product: CASSPHRESTEAFF.

V gene TRBV19 combines with J gene TRBJ1-4; TRBD1 is a possible D gene (5 bases). This CDR3 comprises 14 residues. Germline V gene sequence: CDR1 LNHDA, CDR2 SQIVND (reference sequence). V lost 6 bases and J 7 bases, leaving 15 bases between the germline ends. CDR3 loop: CASRGREGVEKLFF. The CDR3 coding sequence is TGTGCCAGTAGGGGCAGGGAGGGAGTTGAAAAACTGTTTTTT.

The rearrangement links TRBV27 to TRBJ1-2, with 11 bases fitting TRBD1. CDR3 size: 15 residues. The junction had 9 bases not matched to a gene; V was cut back by 5 bases and J by 7 bases. Germline lookup yields CDR1 MNHEY and CDR2 SMNVEV (reference sequence). The CDR3 protein is CASSTKRDRGFGYTF. CDR3 in DNA: TGTGCCAGCAGTACGAAGAGGGACAGGGGGTTTGGCTACACCTTC.

The CDR3 region is CADIGKGFSKGYNSPLHF. The CDR3 region has the DNA TGTGCCGATATAGGAAAGGGGTTTTCAAAAGGATATAATTCACCCCTCCACTTT. V gene TRBV6-4 combines with J gene TRBJ1-6, with D possibly matching TRBD1 (5 bases). Germline V lookup: CDR1 MRHNA, CDR2 SNTAGT. Between the trimmed V and J ends, which lost 11 bases and 4 bases, there was a span of 27 bases. CDR3 length equals 18 residues.

V usage is TRBV5-1 and J usage is TRBJ2-1, with 9 bases that match TRBD2. The CDR3 loop spans 15 amino acids. Germline CDR1 and CDR2: SGHRS and YFSETQ. J lost 6 bases, V lost 0 bases, and 4 bases had no gene match. The CDR3 coding sequence is TGCGCCAGCAGCTTGGTTAGCGGGAGAGTCAATGAGCAGTTCTTC. Protein product: CASSLVSGRVNEQFF. Complete variable domain (other parts from reference TRBV5-1 and TRBJ2-1): KAGVTQTPRYLIKTRGQQVTLSCSPISGHRSVSWYQQTPGQGLQFLFEYFSETQRNKGNFPGRFSGRQFSNSRSEMNVSTLELGDSALYLCASSLVSGRVNEQFFGPGTRLTVL.

The CDR3 sequence: CASSPGQYSNQPQHF. DNA of the CDR3: TGTGCCAGCAGTCCCGGACAGTATAGCAATCAGCCCCAGCATTTT. The chain combines TRBV6-2 or TRBV6-3 with TRBJ1-5; tentative D call: TRBD1 (6 bases). This CDR3 comprises 15 residues. V was trimmed by 5 bases and J by 0 bases, leaving 11 bases between them. The germline V gene encodes CDR1 MNHEY and CDR2 SVGEGT.

The V and J genes are TRBV28 and TRBJ2-1, with D unresolved. Germline V gives CDR1 MDHEN, CDR2 SYDVKM. Trimming took off 5 bases at V and 6 bases at J, with 14 bases between the two ends. The CDR3 covers 14 residues. CDR3 in DNA: TGTGCCAGCAGTCTCAGTAGATGGGGCAATGAGCAGTTCTTC. Its protein product is CASSLSRWGNEQFF. The full variable domain, rest sourced from reference TRBV28 and TRBJ2-1, is DVKVTQSSRYLVKRTGEKVFLECVQDMDHENMFWYRQDPGLGLRLIYFSYDVKMKEKGDIPEGYSVSREKKERFSLILESASTNQTSMYLCASSLSRWGNEQFFGPGTRLTVL.

V and J are TRBV9 and TRBJ2-2; no firm D call. The CDR3 has 13 residues. V lost 0 bases, J lost 1 base, and 1 base lay in between. Germline loops: CDR1 SGDLS, CDR2 YYNGEE. The CDR3 loop reads CASSVGNTGELFF. DNA of the CDR3: TGTGCCAGCAGCGTAGGGAACACCGGGGAGCTGTTTTTT.

In this sample, this clone turned up once. The chain couples TRBV4-3 to TRBJ2-7; no definite D call. Germline-derived CDR1 and CDR2 are LGHNA and YSLEER. The V end was cut by 1 base, the J end by 2 bases, with 9 bases between. The CDR3 sequence is 14 residues long. CDR3 nucleotide sequence: TGCGCCAGCAGCCAAGGAGGTCTTGCCTACGAGCAGTACTTC. Translating it yields CASSQGGLAYEQYF.

The chain has TRBV20-1 and TRBJ1-1, with unresolved D. The length of the CDR3 is 12 residues. Deletions cut 3 bases from V and 1 base from J, with 6 bases between. Germline V gene sequence: CDR1 DFQATT, CDR2 SNEGSKA (reference sequence). The CDR3 DNA follows: TGCAGTGCTAGTCGACAGAACACTGAAGCTTTCTTT. Its translation is CSASRQNTEAFF.

V is TRBV6-2 or TRBV6-3 and J is TRBJ1-2; D is unclear. Trimming pared 2 bases from V and 6 bases from J, leaving 10 bases between. CDR1 and CDR2 (germline): MNHEY, SVGEGT. This CDR3 is 13 amino acids long. Written as DNA, the CDR3 is TGTGCCAGCAGTTACCCCCGACAAGATGGCTACACCTTC. Protein sequence: CASSYPRQDGYTF.

This chain's CDR3 is CASSADTGFTDTQYF. The CDR3 nucleotides read TGTGCCAGCAGCGCAGATACGGGGTTCACAGATACGCAGTATTTT. V and J are TRBV9 and TRBJ2-3, with a tentative D call TRBD2 (5 bases). Germline V gene lookup returns CDR1 SGDLS and CDR2 YYNGEE. V dropped 3 bases and J dropped 2 bases, with 13 bases sitting between them. The CDR3 has 15 amino acids.

V and J are TRBV5-5 and TRBJ2-3; 9 bases align to TRBD2. With V trimmed by 4 bases and J by 2 bases, 11 bases remained unmatched. From germline, CDR1 is SGHKS and CDR2 YYEKEE (reference sequence). CDR3 length equals 17 residues. The chain's CDR3 is CASSPGTSLKSTDTQYF. CDR3 DNA: TGTGCCAGCAGCCCCGGGACTAGCCTCAAATCCACAGATACGCAGTATTTT.

The chain combines TRBV11-2 with TRBJ2-3; D is tentatively TRBD1 or TRBD2 (5 bases each). Germline CDR1 and CDR2: SGHAT and FQNNGV. Trimming took off 7 bases at V and 2 bases at J, with 13 bases between the two ends. The CDR3 has 14 residues. The CDR3 DNA is TGTGCCAGCACCAGGGAGCGGCTCACAGATACGCAGTATTTT. It yields the protein CASTRERLTDTQYF.

V gene TRBV27 combines with J gene TRBJ1-5; 7 nucleotides align to TRBD1. Germline V gene lookup returns CDR1 MNHEY and CDR2 SMNVEV (reference sequence). CDR3 length: 15 amino acids. J lost 7 bases, V lost 2 bases, and 8 bases had no gene match. CDR3 bases: TGTGCCAGCAGTTTACACCGAACAGGGGACCAGCCCCAGCATTTT. It yields the protein CASSLHRTGDQPQHF.

CDR3 bases: TGCAGCGTTGTAGAGCGGGAGATCTACAATGAGCAGTTCTTC. Its protein is CSVVEREIYNEQFF. V is TRBV29-1 and J is TRBJ2-1, with 8 nucleotides matching TRBD2. The CDR3 runs to 14 residues. Unmatched junction bases numbered 5, after V lost 4 bases and J lost 3 bases. Per germline, CDR1 SQVTM and CDR2 ANQGSEA.

The rearrangement uses TRBV15 and TRBJ2-2; D uncertain. Trimming took 4 bases from V and 7 from J, leaving 10 bases between them. The CDR3 consists of 13 residues. Germline V CDR1 and CDR2: LNHNV, YYDKDF (reference sequence). As DNA, the CDR3 is TGTGCCACCAGCATTGTGGTAATCGGGGAGCTGTTTTTT. Amino acid sequence: CATSIVVIGELFF.

This sequence joins TRBV27 and TRBJ2-1; TRBD2 matches at 10 bases. The CDR3 totals 15 residues. The V segment lost 5 bases and the J segment 8 bases; nucleotides outside the gene matches: 9. Germline values: CDR1 MNHEY, CDR2 SMNVEV (reference sequence). CDR3 residues: CASSPSSGSRYEQFF. The CDR3 coding sequence is TGTGCCAGCAGTCCTTCTAGCGGGAGTAGGTATGAGCAGTTCTTC.

The rearrangement links TRBV2 to TRBJ1-5; TRBD1 might be the D (6 bases). The germline V gene has CDR1 SNHLY and CDR2 FYNNEI. Deletions cut 8 bases from V and 5 bases from J, with 13 bases between. CDR3 length equals 13 residues. CDR3 in amino acids: CASQGQGHQPQHF. CDR3 DNA: TGTGCCAGCCAGGGGCAGGGGCATCAGCCCCAGCATTTT.

V gene TRBV19 combines with J gene TRBJ1-1; 8 nucleotides match TRBD1. Trimming cost V 3 bases and J 5 bases; bases outside gene matches: 2. The CDR3 loop spans 13 amino acids. Germline lookup yields CDR1 LNHDA and CDR2 SQIVND (reference sequence). Written as DNA, the CDR3 is TGTGCCAGTAGTATTGGACAGGGAACTGAAGCTTTCTTT. It specifies CASSIGQGTEAFF.

The CDR3 bases are TGCAGTGCTAGCGGAGTCTACGAGCAGTACTTC. Encoded protein: CSASGVYEQYF. The chain employs TRBV20-1 and TRBJ2-7; no reliable D call. Trimming removed 3 bases from V and 3 bases from J, with 6 bases in between. This CDR3 has 11 residues. Germline CDR1 is DFQATT and CDR2 is SNEGSKA (reference sequence).

The chain recombines TRBV2 with TRBJ2-1; 10 positions agree with TRBD2. The trim removed 6 bases at V and 6 bases at J, leaving 8 bases unmatched. There are 15 residues in the CDR3. The germline V gene encodes CDR1 SNHLY and CDR2 FYNNEI. CDR3 nucleotide sequence: TGTGCCAGCAGGGCCGGGACTAGCGTGGTCAATGAGCAGTTCTTC. This gives the protein CASRAGTSVVNEQFF.

For the CDR3, the DNA is TGTGCCAGCAGTTTCGGTACTGAAGCTTTCTTT. Protein sequence: CASSFGTEAFF. The genes are TRBV27 and TRBJ1-1; D is undetermined. This CDR3 comprises 11 residues. V was trimmed by 3 bases and J by 5 bases, leaving 4 bases between them. The germline V gene has CDR1 MNHEY and CDR2 SMNVEV (reference sequence).

This CDR3 is CASSPRSPQARDSNNEQFF. CDR3 sequence (DNA): TGTGCCAGCTCACCAAGATCGCCCCAAGCCCGGGACAGCAACAATGAGCAGTTCTTC. The rearrangement links TRBV18 to TRBJ2-1; 7 bases are shared with TRBD1. V trimming: 2 bases; J trimming: 5 bases; junction bases outside the gene matches: 18. This CDR3 region has 19 residues. Germline V gives CDR1 KGHSH, CDR2 LQKENI.

V usage is TRBV4-3 and J usage is TRBJ1-2; 10 bases agree with TRBD1. The CDR3 contains 17 residues. Germline CDR1 is LGHNA and CDR2 is YSLEER. V gave up 4 bases and J gave up 7 bases; unmatched junction bases: 15. The CDR3 nucleotides are TGCGCCAGCAGCCCCGAACTCGACAGGGGGCATATGGGTGGCTACACCTTC. Translated: CASSPELDRGHMGGYTF.